The 18 T cell receptor beta chains below all came from one sample that was sequenced in a study of blood T cell repertoires in COVID-19. Profiling relied on immunoSEQ multiplex PCR, and the TCRdb table lists in-frame clones only, not all of them. The sample lists around 200,000 clones; approximately 78% were seen once. Sequenced input: peripheral blood. Receptor source: a woman of 80 years or more with active or convalescent COVID-19.

This chain uses TRBV7-8 with TRBJ1-2; TRBD1 aligns across 7 bases. Germline V gene data show CDR1 as SGHVS and CDR2 as FQNEAQ. Trimming removed 5 bases from V and 1 base from J; junction bases left unmatched: 7. The CDR3 totals 15 residues. CDR3 sequence reads: CASSRRDSRNYGYTF. As DNA, the CDR3 is TGTGCCAGCAGCCGAAGGGACAGCCGTAACTATGGCTACACCTTC.

The V call is TRBV5-1, the J call TRBJ2-2; 15 nucleotides match TRBD2. V shed 3 bases, J shed 1 base, and the junction held 10 bases outside the gene matches. The CDR3 covers 20 residues. The germline V gene has CDR1 SGHRS and CDR2 YFSETQ. The CDR3 DNA reads TGCGCCAGCAGCTGGGCCGGGACTAGCGGGGGGCCGGAGAACACCGGGGAGCTGTTTTTT. It specifies CASSWAGTSGGPENTGELFF.

This chain joins TRBV5-8 and TRBJ1-2; no clear D gene. V gave up 4 bases and J gave up 4 bases, with 17 bases separating them. Germline loops: CDR1 SGHTS, CDR2 YDEGEE. This CDR3 spans 15 amino acids. The CDR3 DNA sequence: TGTGCCAGCAGCCCCCCGGGAGGGATGTCCTATGGCTACACCTTC. It is translated as CASSPPGGMSYGYTF. Using reference TRBV5-8 and TRBJ1-2 for the parts outside the CDR3, the full variable domain is EAGVTQSPTHLIKTRGQQATLRCSPISGHTSVYWYQQALGLGLQFLLWYDEGEERNRGNFPPRFSGRQFPNYSSELNVNALELEDSALYLCASSPPGGMSYGYTFGSGTRLTVV.

This sequence joins TRBV2 and TRBJ1-4, with D possibly being TRBD1 (5 bases). Germline CDR1 SNHLY, CDR2 FYNNEI. This CDR3 is 11 amino acids long. Trimming left V 8 bases short and J 5 bases short, with 6 bases between. DNA for the CDR3: TGTGCCAGCCAGGGAAATGAAAAACTGTTTTTT. Residues: CASQGNEKLFF. Using reference TRBV2 and TRBJ1-4 for the parts outside the CDR3, the full variable domain is EPEVTQTPSHQVTQMGQEVILRCVPISNHLYFYWYRQILGQKVEFLVSFYNNEISEKSEIFDDQFSVERPDGSNFTLKIRSTKLEDSAMYFCASQGNEKLFFGSGTQLSVL.

Only a few counts were recorded for this clone. The J gene is TRBJ1-2, the V gene TRBV5-4; 8 bases match TRBD1. Looked up from germline, CDR1 is SGHNT and CDR2 is YYREEE (reference sequence). The CDR3 sequence is 16 residues long. J was trimmed by 5 bases and V by 5 bases; bases with no gene match: 14. The CDR3 sequence is CASRQSPGGALYGYTF. CDR3 DNA sequence: TGTGCCAGCAGGCAAAGTCCAGGGGGCGCGCTGTATGGCTACACCTTC.

V and J are TRBV19 and TRBJ2-2; 9 bases line up with TRBD1. The CDR3 covers 18 residues. CDR1 and CDR2 (germline): LNHDA, SQIVND (reference sequence). Unmatched junction bases numbered 10, after V lost 4 bases and J lost 1 base. The DNA for the CDR3 is TGTGCCAGTAGTACCCTACACTGGACAGGGGTGAACACCGGGGAGCTGTTTTTT. Translating gives CASSTLHWTGVNTGELFF.

The genes are TRBV7-3 and TRBJ1-1, with 8 bases identical to TRBD1. The CDR3 length is 15 residues. The J segment lost 1 base and the V segment lost 5 bases, leaving 6 bases of the junction unmatched. Germline CDR1 is SGHTA and CDR2 is FQGTGA. The CDR3, as DNA: TGTGCCAGCAGCCCCCTAGGGACAGGGAACACTGAAGCTTTCTTT. Amino acid sequence: CASSPLGTGNTEAFF.

This chain connects TRBV28 to TRBJ2-7; tentatively, D is TRBD2 (5 bases). Per germline, CDR1 MDHEN and CDR2 SYDVKM. The V gene lost 6 bases and the J gene lost 7 bases, with 19 bases spanning the gap. There are 14 residues in the CDR3. The CDR3 reads CASSETVRVGEQYF. CDR3 nucleotide sequence: TGTGCCAGCAGCGAAACAGTGAGGGTCGGGGAGCAGTACTTC.

This rearrangement joins TRBV19 to TRBJ1-5, with unresolved D. The CDR3 is made up of 11 amino acids. V dropped 5 bases and J dropped 7 bases, with 6 bases sitting between them. Germline lookup yields CDR1 LNHDA and CDR2 SQIVND (reference sequence). The CDR3 is CASSEGQPQHF. CDR3 DNA sequence: TGTGCCAGTAGTGAGGGCCAGCCCCAGCATTTT.

The J gene is TRBJ1-2, the V gene TRBV5-6; possible D gene TRBD1, 5 bases. Trimming shortened V by 5 bases and J by 5 bases, and 16 bases separated the two germline ends. The length of the CDR3 is 14 residues. Germline CDR1 reads SGHDT; CDR2 reads YYEEEE. The CDR3 DNA is TGTGCCAGCAGAAACTCTGGGACTGTTTATGGCTACACCTTC. This codes for CASRNSGTVYGYTF.

V gene TRBV28 combines with J gene TRBJ2-7, with no clear D. Germline V gene lookup returns CDR1 MDHEN and CDR2 SYDVKM. The V end was cut by 2 bases, the J end by 7 bases, with 18 bases between. The CDR3 loop spans 15 amino acids. This CDR3 is CASSLHLRRLGEQYF. The CDR3, as DNA: TGTGCCAGCAGTTTACATCTGCGGCGTTTGGGTGAGCAGTACTTC.

The chain links TRBV29-1 to TRBJ1-5, with 12 bases aligning to TRBD1. The germline V gene encodes CDR1 SQVTM and CDR2 ANQGSEA. The CDR3 has 17 residues. Trimming removed 5 bases from V and 0 bases from J; junction bases left unmatched: 8. CDR3 sequence: CSVSGTGGGNSNQPQHF. CDR3 bases: TGCAGCGTTTCAGGGACAGGGGGCGGGAATAGCAATCAGCCCCAGCATTTT.

The chain is built from TRBV7-3 and TRBJ2-1, with 8 bases lining up with TRBD2. V trimming: 5 bases; J trimming: 7 bases; junction bases outside the gene matches: 4. The CDR3 spans 13 residues. The V gene's germline CDR1 is SGHTA and CDR2 FQGTGA. CDR3 amino acids: CASSGGGKNEQFF. CDR3 coding DNA: TGTGCCAGCAGCGGCGGGGGGAAGAATGAGCAGTTCTTC.

Worth noting for this clone: A single base separates this from a much larger clone, so it may be a read error. The V call is TRBV27, the J call TRBJ1-1, with D uncertain. The germline CDR1 and CDR2 sequences are MNHEY and SMNVEV (reference sequence). This CDR3 region has 13 residues. V shed 2 bases and J shed 1 base, with 5 bases lying between them. The CDR3 nucleotides are TGTGCCAGCAGTTTAGTACAGAACACTGAAGCTTTCTTT. It encodes CASSLVQNTEAFF.

The chain couples TRBV7-6 to TRBJ1-5; D may be TRBD1 (6 bases). Trimming stripped 1 base from V and 5 bases from J, with 12 bases between. Germline lookup yields CDR1 SGHVS and CDR2 FNYEAQ. The CDR3 has 15 residues. CDR3 sequence: CASSLGTGPYQPQHF. The CDR3 nucleotides read TGTGCCAGCAGCTTAGGAACAGGGCCGTATCAGCCCCAGCATTTT.

The CDR3 DNA reads as TGTGCCACCAGTGCCGCACAGGGGAACACTGAAGCTTTCTTT. Translation: CATSAAQGNTEAFF. The rearrangement uses TRBV24-1 and TRBJ1-1, with D tentatively TRBD1 (6 bases). CDR3 size: 14 residues. Trimming took off 5 bases at V and 1 base at J, with 10 bases between the two ends. CDR1 is KGHDR and CDR2 is SFDVKD in the germline V gene.

The chain carries TRBV13 and TRBJ2-1; perhaps TRBD1 as D (6 bases). Germline CDR1 PRHDT, CDR2 FYEKMQ (reference sequence). This CDR3 comprises 13 residues. V was shortened by 5 bases and J by 9 bases, with 14 bases between the two germline ends. Written as DNA, the CDR3 is TGTGCCAGCAGCAACAGGGCCCTGGGTGAGCAGTTCTTC. This encodes CASSNRALGEQFF.

The chain joins TRBV2 to TRBJ2-1; the D is unclear. Germline CDR1 is SNHLY and CDR2 is FYNNEI. The CDR3 sequence is 14 residues long. Trimming pared 5 bases from V and 0 bases from J, leaving 8 bases between. CDR3 bases: TGTGCCAGCAGTATGGCTAGCTCCTACAATGAGCAGTTCTTC. The encoded protein is CASSMASSYNEQFF.